The present TCR beta chain was sequenced within a study of OX40 agonist ivuxolimab in advanced cancers. Autoimmune disease history or systemic immunosuppression meant exclusion. CDR3 length: 13 residues. Germline CDR1 MNHEY, CDR2 SMNVEV (reference sequence). Produced via immunoSEQ multiplex PCR; TCRdb's table is partial and in-frame only. The sample gives under 75,000 clones, 80% to 95% of which show up once; roughly 25% is in the top ten. Sequenced here: CD4+ or CD8+ T cells sorted from blood, sampled in a trial of the OX40 agonist ivuxolimab. The receptor's source is an adult with an advanced solid tumor such as melanoma, head and neck, liver or kidney cancer. V gene TRBV27 combines with J gene TRBJ2-5, with D hard to call. The J call is uncertain, as TRBJ2-7 better fits the DNA end. Here the CDR3 DNA reads TGTGCCAGCAGTTTATCGCCCCCCTACGAGCAGTACTTC. This codes for CASSLSPPYEQYF.